The T cell receptor (beta chain) under discussion was sequenced for a study of OX40 agonist ivuxolimab in advanced cancers. About the research overall: Those enrolled were approximately 78% male, with a mean age of 60 years and ages from about 20 to 90.

As regards this clone: The target antigen is unknown.

Clones were read by immunoSEQ multiplex PCR, and TCRdb kept only the in-frame ones, dropping some. The sample comprises tens of thousands of clones, approximately 90% of which are singletons, and 0.81% rests with the top ten. Germline trimming cut 6 bases from V and 0 bases from J; bases unmatched to any gene: 3. The CDR3 is 15 amino acids. Germline loops: CDR1 SGHVS, CDR2 FNYEAQ. Study-wide results and limits: CD8+ T cells showed, on average, more clonal expansion than CD4+ cells.

The sample consisted of CD4+ or CD8+ T cells sorted from blood, taken in a trial of the OX40 agonist ivuxolimab. The chain has TRBV7-6 and TRBJ2-1; 9 nucleotides agree with TRBD1. The receptor's source is an adult with an advanced solid tumor such as melanoma, head and neck, liver or kidney cancer. The CDR3 reads CASSLDRGSYNEQFF. Here the CDR3 DNA reads TGTGCCAGCAGTTTGGACAGGGGCTCCTACAATGAGCAGTTCTTC.